These T cell receptor beta chains were read from a single sample in a study of T cell responses to AZD1222 COVID-19 vaccine. Some clones are missing from TCRdb's copy, which holds only in-frame ones; the method was immunoSEQ multiplex PCR. The sample includes tens of thousands of clones, approximately 90% seen only once; the top ten take around 10%. The sample in question was peripheral blood, obtained 28 days after the second AZD1222 dose. The receptor set was obtained from an adult who received the AZD1222 COVID-19 vaccine. CDR3s include the opening cysteine and the closing phenylalanine or tryptophan. Part of the rows lack a size; the others show once, few, many or a class for expanded clones.

size: -; V: TRBV24-1; J: TRBJ2-3; CDR3: CATSEPGDRGGLDTQYF
size: -; V: TRBV3-1/TRBV3-2; J: TRBJ1-1; CDR3: CASSREFFETEAFF
size: -; V: TRBV7-8; J: TRBJ1-2; CDR3: CASSLGGRANYGYTF
size: -; V: TRBV6-2/TRBV6-3; J: TRBJ1-5; CDR3: CASSYSPALAPNQPQHF
size: -; V: TRBV6-4; J: TRBJ1-1; CDR3: CASRAPNKAVRLNTEAFF
size: -; V: TRBV18; J: TRBJ1-5; CDR3: CASSPDVDNQPQHF
size: -; V: TRBV21-1; J: TRBJ2-7; CDR3: CASSKVRAPYEQYF
size: once; V: TRBV7-3; J: TRBJ1-1; CDR3: CASSEQGYSTEAFF
size: -; V: TRBV7-2; J: TRBJ2-4; CDR3: CASSLEVVSWGTTKNIQYF
size: once; V: TRBV27; J: TRBJ1-5; CDR3: CASSLEAFQPQHF
size: once; V: TRBV5-8; J: TRBJ2-7; CDR3: CASSLGGYYEQYF
size: once; V: TRBV19; J: TRBJ2-3; CDR3: CASSPPPGTSYPDTQYF
size: -; V: TRBV5-1; J: TRBJ2-3; CDR3: CASSLGYSGGTDTQYF
size: -; V: TRBV6-6; J: TRBJ1-1; CDR3: CASSHPAFF
size: -; V: TRBV6-2/TRBV6-3; J: TRBJ2-7; CDR3: CASSYGTRDRFNEQYF
size: -; V: TRBV7-9; J: TRBJ2-1; CDR3: CASSLGVQLGFF
size: few; V: TRBV4-1; J: TRBJ1-1; CDR3: CASSQDFTEAFF
size: -; V: TRBV25-1; J: TRBJ2-4; CDR3: CASSETLAGGPRNIQYF
size: -; V: TRBV18; J: TRBJ2-2; CDR3: CASSIRDFTGELFF
size: -; V: TRBV2; J: TRBJ1-1; CDR3: CARSGEVNTEAFF